The 6 T cell receptor beta chains reported below all come from one sample, sequenced in a study of cytomegalovirus exposure and HLA in healthy donors. Both 60 Vbeta primers and 13 Jbeta primers went into the PCR. Assay: immunoSEQ multiplex PCR; the TCRdb copy retains only in-frame clones and omits some. The repertoire holds some 220,000 clones, with around four fifths as singletons. Sequencing was performed on PBMCs. All receptors come from a boy younger than 18 in good health and CMV-seronegative.

The CDR3 here is CAWSSRGNTEAFF. The CDR3 region has the DNA TGTGCCTGGAGTTCCCGGGGGAACACTGAAGCTTTCTTT. The V and J genes are TRBV30 and TRBJ1-1; D call uncertain. This CDR3 region has 13 residues. Germline V gives CDR1 GTSNPN, CDR2 SVGIG (reference sequence). V lost 2 bases and J 1 base, leaving 8 bases between the germline ends.

The gene calls are TRBV14 and TRBJ2-5; D may be TRBD1 (6 bases). The J call may not be correct, given that the DNA end is closer to TRBJ2-7. Germline V CDR1 and CDR2: SGHDN, FVKESK. CDR3 length equals 14 residues. DNA for the CDR3: TGTGCCAGCAGCCAAGGTCAGGGGCCCTACGAGCAGTACTTC. Its translation is CASSQGQGPYEQYF.

The J gene is TRBJ2-7, the V gene TRBV4-1, with D possibly being TRBD2 (6 bases). The V end lost 1 base, the J end lost 4 bases, and 17 bases lay between the germline ends. Germline loops: CDR1 MGHRA, CDR2 YSYEKL. The CDR3 consists of 16 residues. The CDR3 reads CASSQVSIRGYYEQYF. The CDR3 region has the DNA TGCGCCAGCAGCCAAGTCTCGATCCGGGGGTATTACGAGCAGTACTTC.

This clone was seen a handful of times. This chain links TRBV9 with TRBJ2-3; 9 bases fit TRBD1. This CDR3 is built from 16 residues. V was clipped by 2 bases and J by 2 bases; unmatched bases: 6. CDR1 SGDLS and CDR2 YYNGEE come from the germline V gene. The CDR3 DNA is TGTGCCAGCAGCGTTGGGACAGGGAAGAACACAGATACGCAGTATTTT. This sequence encodes CASSVGTGKNTDTQYF.

This chain uses TRBV5-4 with TRBJ2-2, with D unclear. The germline CDR1 and CDR2 sequences are SGHNT and YYREEE (reference sequence). Trimming removed 8 bases from V and 4 bases from J, with 21 bases in between. CDR3 size: 16 residues. CDR3 bases: TGTGCCAGTTCGTTGTTGGTCAGTTCGGGCACCGGGGAGCTGTTTTTT. It is translated as CASSLLVSSGTGELFF.

This clone appeared a single time. This sequence joins TRBV6-6 and TRBJ1-6, with D perhaps TRBD1 (6 bases). Germline V gene lookup returns CDR1 MNHNY and CDR2 SVGAGI (reference sequence). Deletions cut 5 bases from V and 6 bases from J, with 11 bases between. The CDR3 is 14 residues long. DNA for the CDR3: TGTGCCAGCAGTCGAACAGGGAGTAATTCACCCCTCCACTTT. It translates to CASSRTGSNSPLHF.